The source of this T cell receptor beta chain is a study of blood T cell repertoires in COVID-19. The repertoire was sequenced with immunoSEQ multiplex PCR; TCRdb's copy has only in-frame clones and lacks some. The table has more than 25,000 clones, around 80% seen once. The sequencing input was peripheral blood. This clonotype originated in a human donor in a cohort sampled during active COVID-19.

CDR3 bases: TGTGCCAGCAGCGTATCCGCCGGGGGGCGTAGCACAGATACGCAGTATTTT. This sequence encodes CASSVSAGGRSTDTQYF. The V call is TRBV9, the J call TRBJ2-3; possible D gene TRBD2, 7 bases. Deletions cut 1 base from V and 0 bases from J, with 15 bases between. Germline CDR1 SGDLS, CDR2 YYNGEE. The CDR3 is 17 residues long.